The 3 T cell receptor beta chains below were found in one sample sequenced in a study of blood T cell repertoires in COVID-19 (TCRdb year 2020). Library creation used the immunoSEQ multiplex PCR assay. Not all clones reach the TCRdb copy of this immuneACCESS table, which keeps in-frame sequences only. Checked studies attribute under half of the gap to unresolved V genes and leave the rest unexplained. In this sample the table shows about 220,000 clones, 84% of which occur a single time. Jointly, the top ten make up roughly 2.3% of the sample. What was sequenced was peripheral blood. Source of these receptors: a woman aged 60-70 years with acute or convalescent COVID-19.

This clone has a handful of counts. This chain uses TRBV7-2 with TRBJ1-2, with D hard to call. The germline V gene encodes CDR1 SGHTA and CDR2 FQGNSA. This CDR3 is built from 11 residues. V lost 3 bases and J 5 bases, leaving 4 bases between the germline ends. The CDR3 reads CASSLEYGYTF. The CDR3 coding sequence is TGTGCCAGCAGCTTGGAGTATGGCTACACCTTC.

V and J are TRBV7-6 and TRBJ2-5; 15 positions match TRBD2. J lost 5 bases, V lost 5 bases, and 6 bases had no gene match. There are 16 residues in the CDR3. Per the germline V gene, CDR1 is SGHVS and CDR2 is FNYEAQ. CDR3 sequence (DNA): TGTGCCAGCAGCCGGACTAGCGGGGGGGGCCCGGAGACCCAGTACTTC. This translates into CASSRTSGGGPETQYF.

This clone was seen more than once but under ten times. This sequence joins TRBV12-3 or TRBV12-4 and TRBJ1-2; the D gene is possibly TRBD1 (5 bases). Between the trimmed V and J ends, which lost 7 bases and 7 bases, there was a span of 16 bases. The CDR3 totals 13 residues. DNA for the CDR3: TGTGCCAGCACTACCCGGACATCTTCTGGCTACACCTTC. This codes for CASTTRTSSGYTF.